Below are 5 T cell receptor beta chains sequenced from a single sample in a study of T-cell reconstitution after alpha-beta-depleted transplantation in children. Unique molecular identifiers were built into the TCRbeta library. TCRdb recomputed calls from the PCR reads with MiXCR, one row per CDR3 protein. The sample has nearly 400,000 distinct CDR3 sequences; around 21% are singletons. Sequences were derived from PBMCs from the stem cell graft donor, sampled from the stem cell graft. These receptors were obtained from a human donor who donated a stem cell graft to a child with acute myeloid leukemia.

This clonotype was seen a handful of times. This chain connects TRBV29-1 to TRBJ1-1; 7 bases align to TRBD1. The CDR3 is made up of 14 amino acids. From germline, CDR1 is SQVTM and CDR2 ANQGSEA. The V gene end was trimmed by 7 bases and the J gene end by 5 bases; junction bases not matched to a gene: 13. CDR3 protein: CSAGRQGRRTEAFF. CDR3 sequence (DNA): TGCAGCGCCGGACGACAGGGACGTCGGACTGAAGCTTTCTTT. Full variable domain (remainder filled in from reference TRBV29-1 and TRBJ1-1): SAVISQKPSRDICQRGTSLTIQCQVDSQVTMMFWYRQQPGQSLTLIATANQGSEATYESGFVIDKFPISRPNLTFSTLTVSNMSPEDSSIYLCSAGRQGRRTEAFFGQGTRLTVV.

This clonotype was seen only a few times. The chain recombines TRBV5-1 with TRBJ2-1; TRBD2 matches at 8 bases. Looked up from germline, CDR1 is SGHRS and CDR2 is YFSETQ. V gave up 0 bases and J gave up 10 bases; unmatched junction bases: 9. This CDR3 has 15 residues. For the CDR3, the DNA is TGCGCCAGCAGCTTGGAGTTAGCGGGGTACGCGGAGCAGTTCTTC. It encodes CASSLELAGYAEQFF.

This clonotype was recorded many times. The chain is built from TRBV20-1 and TRBJ2-1, with 9 bases matching TRBD1. Germline trimming cut 3 bases from V and 13 bases from J; bases unmatched to any gene: 7. The CDR3 totals 12 residues. Germline assignment: CDR1 DFQATT and CDR2 SNEGSKA (reference sequence). The CDR3 sequence is CSARSTGGDQFF. In DNA, the CDR3 is TGCAGTGCTAGGTCAACAGGGGGCGATCAGTTCTTC.

This chain links TRBV29-1 with TRBJ2-3; tentatively, D is TRBD2 (5 bases). Deletions cut 3 bases from V and 8 bases from J, with 12 bases between. Looked up from germline, CDR1 is SQVTM and CDR2 is ANQGSEA. CDR3 length: 12 residues. Here the CDR3 DNA reads TGCAGCGTTGACGGGATGAGGACTACGCAGTATTTT. It translates to CSVDGMRTTQYF.

Many counts were recorded for this clonotype. V gene TRBV29-1 combines with J gene TRBJ2-5; 11 nucleotides line up with TRBD2. This CDR3 has 14 amino acids. Germline V gives CDR1 SQVTM, CDR2 ANQGSEA. The V gene end was trimmed by 4 bases and the J gene end by 2 bases; junction bases not matched to a gene: 3. This CDR3 is CSVGGLAAQETQYF. Here the CDR3 DNA reads TGCAGCGTTGGGGGACTAGCGGCTCAAGAGACCCAGTACTTC.